The rows below give T cell receptor beta chains drawn from one sample of a study of CD8+CD57+ T cells in acquired aplastic anemia. TCRdb re-called the reads with MiXCR, one entry per CDR3 protein. This sample yields under 200,000 distinct CDR3 sequences, of which around 47% are seen a single time; 9.7% belongs to the top ten. The sample taken for sequencing was sorted CD4+, CD8+, or CD8+CD57+ T cells (not recorded which) from PBMCs. These receptors all come from a human donor with aplastic anemia. Both conserved end residues are part of each CDR3. Each record gives: J gene, V gene, CDR3 protein.

j_call: TRBJ2-7
v_call: TRBV7-9
cdr3_aa: CASSTLGQGAGKQYF

j_call: TRBJ2-3
v_call: TRBV19
cdr3_aa: CASSKESWDTQYF

j_call: TRBJ2-1
v_call: TRBV24-1
cdr3_aa: CATSDRTSTDEQFF

j_call: TRBJ1-1
v_call: TRBV29-1
cdr3_aa: CASSGRTKRDTEAFF

j_call: TRBJ1-2
v_call: TRBV24-1
cdr3_aa: CATSDRRIRGYTF

j_call: TRBJ2-1
v_call: TRBV11-1
cdr3_aa: CASSPGDRVSYNEQFF

j_call: TRBJ1-6
v_call: TRBV2
cdr3_aa: CASSEGRGSPLHF

j_call: TRBJ2-3
v_call: TRBV24-1
cdr3_aa: CATEPGTSDTDTQYF

j_call: TRBJ2-1
v_call: TRBV19
cdr3_aa: CASSPGTDYNEQFF

j_call: TRBJ2-5
v_call: TRBV24-1
cdr3_aa: CATSDRSGIGETQYF

j_call: TRBJ1-1
v_call: TRBV2
cdr3_aa: CASSVETALNTEAFF

j_call: TRBJ1-3
v_call: TRBV5-6
cdr3_aa: CASSSGPSSGNTIYF

j_call: TRBJ2-5
v_call: TRBV19
cdr3_aa: CASAGTAEETQYF

j_call: TRBJ1-5
v_call: TRBV2
cdr3_aa: CASSRLVQPQHF

j_call: TRBJ1-6
v_call: TRBV7-9
cdr3_aa: CASSSQAHSPLHF

j_call: TRBJ2-7
v_call: TRBV10-3
cdr3_aa: CAISNTGPPYEQYF

j_call: TRBJ2-2
v_call: TRBV2
cdr3_aa: CASKGVSGQDGELFF

j_call: TRBJ2-1
v_call: TRBV2
cdr3_aa: CASNRLAGGTYNEQFF

j_call: TRBJ1-5
v_call: TRBV2
cdr3_aa: CASSEAAGAPQHF

j_call: TRBJ2-7
v_call: TRBV7-9
cdr3_aa: CAIGDGTSYEQYF

j_call: TRBJ1-1
v_call: TRBV2
cdr3_aa: CASIGGTAPNTEAFF

j_call: TRBJ1-1
v_call: TRBV2
cdr3_aa: CASSPGHMNTEAFF

j_call: TRBJ2-1
v_call: TRBV7-3
cdr3_aa: CASSLAGHEQFF

j_call: TRBJ1-2
v_call: TRBV24-1
cdr3_aa: CATSDWTGSGYTF

j_call: TRBJ1-2
v_call: TRBV11-3
cdr3_aa: CASSLNSIQHYGYTF

j_call: TRBJ1-1
v_call: TRBV13
cdr3_aa: CASSLRVHTEAFF

j_call: TRBJ1-5
v_call: TRBV6-6
cdr3_aa: CASSNRDQPQHF

j_call: TRBJ1-1
v_call: TRBV6-2/TRBV6-3
cdr3_aa: CASGYTPLGREAFF

j_call: TRBJ1-2
v_call: TRBV9
cdr3_aa: CASSVLTAANYGYTF

j_call: TRBJ2-2
v_call: TRBV10-1
cdr3_aa: CASSDWGGLTGELFF

j_call: TRBJ1-5
v_call: TRBV19
cdr3_aa: CASRVTGPDQPQHF

j_call: TRBJ2-2
v_call: TRBV7-2
cdr3_aa: CAGSRARGGTGELFF

j_call: TRBJ1-5
v_call: TRBV20-1
cdr3_aa: CSARGQGNQPQHF

j_call: TRBJ2-3
v_call: TRBV15
cdr3_aa: CATSRGTQEGDTQYF

j_call: TRBJ2-3
v_call: TRBV20-1
cdr3_aa: CSARAFSGGARDTQYF

j_call: TRBJ2-1
v_call: TRBV14
cdr3_aa: CASSQGQVSYNEQFF

j_call: TRBJ2-3
v_call: TRBV29-1
cdr3_aa: CSAGDRTTDTQYF

j_call: TRBJ2-7
v_call: TRBV7-9
cdr3_aa: CATTAPFVGIDEQYF

j_call: TRBJ1-2
v_call: TRBV2
cdr3_aa: CASSDAINYGYTF

j_call: TRBJ2-7
v_call: TRBV20-1
cdr3_aa: CSARDSSGSYEQYF

j_call: TRBJ2-7
v_call: TRBV12-3/TRBV12-4
cdr3_aa: CASSLAGSFDEQYF

j_call: TRBJ1-2
v_call: TRBV7-8
cdr3_aa: CASSLAQGGRLGYTF

j_call: TRBJ2-2
v_call: TRBV25-1
cdr3_aa: CASSSLQGGQGGGTGELFF

j_call: TRBJ1-2
v_call: TRBV3-1
cdr3_aa: CASSQDPWGYTF

j_call: TRBJ2-5
v_call: TRBV6-2/TRBV6-3
cdr3_aa: CASTSRETRETQYF

j_call: TRBJ1-1
v_call: TRBV7-2
cdr3_aa: CASSLVGYTEAFF

j_call: TRBJ1-6
v_call: TRBV2
cdr3_aa: CASSEEGQGSPLHF

j_call: TRBJ1-3
v_call: TRBV10-3
cdr3_aa: CASSYRSPQSSGNTIYF

j_call: TRBJ2-2
v_call: TRBV7-2
cdr3_aa: CASSFIAGELFF